These 4 T cell receptor beta chains came from one sample sequenced in a study of CXCR3-negative and CXCR3-positive naive CD8 T cells. The antigens these receptors bind are not known. 5' RACE with UMI labels generated the TRB cDNA libraries. TCRdb re-called the 5' RACE reads and gives one entry per CDR3 protein, without DNA. Its table lists 110,000 or so distinct CDR3 sequences. Study-wide results and limits: Greater hydrophobicity was found in TRB CDR3s of CXCR3-positive naive cells than of CXCR3-negative naive cells.

Sequencing was performed on naive CXCR3+ CD8+ T cells from blood. Stated subset: CD45RO-CCR7+CD27+CD95- naive CD8+ T cells expressing CXCR3 (TNR3+). The receptors originated from a human donor in good health. Some clones in this sample may be carry-over from other donors' samples.

V gene TRBV6-6 combines with J gene TRBJ2-7; no DNA is available, so the TRBD2 call from TCRdb remains unchecked. From germline, CDR1 is MNHNY and CDR2 SVGAGI (reference sequence). The CDR3 extends over 14 amino acids. This CDR3 reads CASRATVVAGGESF.

The rearrangement links TRBV6-5 to TRBJ2-1; TCRdb's assignment of TRBD2 cannot be checked, as there is no DNA. The CDR3 loop spans 14 amino acids. Germline-derived CDR1 and CDR2 are MNHEY and SVGAGI. CDR3 sequence: CASSYTREAREQFF.

This chain's CDR3 is CASSSLLIPGSHTDTQYF. V is TRBV13 and J is TRBJ2-3; TCRdb returns TRBD2, unconfirmable since there is no DNA. The CDR3 contains 18 residues. The germline V gene has CDR1 PRHDT and CDR2 FYEKMQ (reference sequence). The full variable domain, its missing parts supplied by reference TRBV13 and TRBJ2-3, is AAGVIQSPRHLIKEKRETATLKCYPIPRHDTVYWYQQGPGQDPQFLISFYEKMQSDKGSIPDRFSAQQFSDYHSELNMSSLELGDSALYFCASSSLLIPGSHTDTQYFGPGTRLTVL.

V usage is TRBV2 and J usage is TRBJ2-1; no DNA is available, so the TRBD1 call from TCRdb remains unchecked. The CDR3 is 14 residues long. Germline CDR1 is SNHLY and CDR2 is FYNNEI. CDR3 sequence reads: CASILGLSYNEQFF.